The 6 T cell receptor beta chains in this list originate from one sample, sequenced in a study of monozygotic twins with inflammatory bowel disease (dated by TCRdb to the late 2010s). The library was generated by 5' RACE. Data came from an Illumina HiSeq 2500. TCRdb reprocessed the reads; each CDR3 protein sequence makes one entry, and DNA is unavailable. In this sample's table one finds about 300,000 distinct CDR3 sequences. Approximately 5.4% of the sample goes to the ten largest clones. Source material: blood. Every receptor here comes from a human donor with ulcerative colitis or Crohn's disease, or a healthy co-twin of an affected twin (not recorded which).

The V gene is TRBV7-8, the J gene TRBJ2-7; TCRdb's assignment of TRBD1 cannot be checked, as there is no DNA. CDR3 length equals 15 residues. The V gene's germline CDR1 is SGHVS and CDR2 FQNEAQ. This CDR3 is CASSLERGSSYEQYF.

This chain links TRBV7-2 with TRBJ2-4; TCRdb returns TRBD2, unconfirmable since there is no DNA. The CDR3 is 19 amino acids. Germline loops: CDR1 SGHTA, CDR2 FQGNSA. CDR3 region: CASSLRLAGGPLAKNIQYF.

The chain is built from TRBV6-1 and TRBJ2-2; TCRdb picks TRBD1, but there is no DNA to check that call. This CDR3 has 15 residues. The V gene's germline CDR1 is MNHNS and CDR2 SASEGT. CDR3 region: CASSDTQVNIGELFF.

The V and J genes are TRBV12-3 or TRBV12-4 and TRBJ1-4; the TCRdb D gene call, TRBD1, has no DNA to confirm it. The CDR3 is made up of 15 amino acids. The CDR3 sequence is CASSFRGATNEKLFF.

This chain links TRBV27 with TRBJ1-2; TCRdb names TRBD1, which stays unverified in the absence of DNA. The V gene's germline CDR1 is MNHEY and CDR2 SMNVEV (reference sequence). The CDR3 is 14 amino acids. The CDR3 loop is CASSLSRVNYGYTF.

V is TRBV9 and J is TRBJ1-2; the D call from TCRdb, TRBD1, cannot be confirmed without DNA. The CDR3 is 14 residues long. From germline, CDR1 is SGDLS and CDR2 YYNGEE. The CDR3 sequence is CASSTPPPGGGYTF.